Following are 10 T cell receptor beta chains from one sample sequenced in a study of shared clonotypes between healthy human individuals. The protocol was immunoSEQ multiplex PCR, while the TCRdb copy is restricted to in-frame clones and leaves out a portion. The table lists about 2.4 million clones, roughly 93% of them singletons. Sample: naive CD4+ T cells from PBMCs. Subset defined: CD45RA+ positively selected. The receptors shown here come from a man younger than 35 in good health. Some clones in this sample may be carry-over from other donors' samples.

Notes on this clone: Other nucleotide sequences in the sample specify the same CDR3. The rearrangement joins TRBV9 to TRBJ2-2; D uncertain. The germline V gene encodes CDR1 SGDLS and CDR2 YYNGEE. This CDR3 has 15 amino acids. V gave up 0 bases and J gave up 1 base, with 7 bases separating them. The CDR3 spells CASSVASGNTGELFF. The CDR3 nucleotides are TGTGCCAGCAGCGTAGCGTCAGGGAACACCGGGGAGCTGTTTTTT.

V gene TRBV10-1 combines with J gene TRBJ1-2; D remains unclear. The V end lost 3 bases, the J end lost 4 bases, and 9 bases lay between the germline ends. Germline V lookup: CDR1 WNHNN, CDR2 SYGVQD (reference sequence). The CDR3 sequence is 13 residues long. CDR3 DNA sequence: TGCGCCAGCAGTGATTCGGGAAGCTATGGCTACACCTTC. As protein: CASSDSGSYGYTF.

The V gene is TRBV6-5, the J gene TRBJ1-1, with unresolved D. The germline CDR1 and CDR2 sequences are MNHEY and SVGAGI. The V and J ends lost 0 bases and 0 bases respectively, with 11 bases between them. CDR3 size: 16 residues. CDR3 sequence reads: CASSYSGGELNTEAFF. The CDR3 nucleotides are TGTGCCAGCAGTTACTCGGGTGGGGAGCTGAACACTGAAGCTTTCTTT.

The rearrangement links TRBV4-1 to TRBJ1-2, with unresolved D. V shed 1 base and J shed 7 bases, with 16 bases lying between them. The CDR3 spans 15 residues. The germline gives CDR1 MGHRA, CDR2 YSYEKL. In nucleotides, the CDR3 is TGCGCCAGCAGCCAAGTGCCTCCGGGGTCCTCTGGCTACACCTTC. It translates to CASSQVPPGSSGYTF.

This clone was seen a few times. The chain joins TRBV18 to TRBJ1-1; TRBD1 matches at 7 bases. V was pared by 3 bases and J by 0 bases, with 7 bases of the junction left unmatched. The V gene's germline CDR1 is KGHSH and CDR2 LQKENI. The CDR3 is 16 amino acids. As DNA, the CDR3 is TGTGCCAGCTCACCGTCGGGACAGAGAATGAACACTGAAGCTTTCTTT. Protein sequence: CASSPSGQRMNTEAFF.

This clone occurred a few times. The chain carries TRBV6-5 and TRBJ1-1; no firm D call. This CDR3 has 13 amino acids. Per germline, CDR1 MNHEY and CDR2 SVGAGI. The V gene lost 3 bases and the J gene lost 3 bases, with 8 bases spanning the gap. CDR3 bases: TGTGCCAGCAGTTATCAGAGGGACACTGAAGCTTTCTTT. Its translation is CASSYQRDTEAFF.

The V gene is TRBV4-1, the J gene TRBJ2-7; 9 bases map to TRBD2. The CDR3 length is 15 residues. Germline assignment: CDR1 MGHRA and CDR2 YSYEKL. V dropped 1 base and J dropped 2; count of bases not matched to a gene: 3. Written as DNA, the CDR3 is TGCGCCAGCAGCCAAGTGCTAGCGGGGACCTACGAGCAGTACTTC. Amino acid sequence: CASSQVLAGTYEQYF.

The rearrangement uses TRBV7-2 and TRBJ2-5, with 7 positions matching TRBD2. The CDR3 is 14 amino acids. Trimming at V came to 4 bases and at J to 3 bases, leaving 5 bases not matched to a gene. The germline V gene encodes CDR1 SGHTA and CDR2 FQGNSA. The DNA for the CDR3 is TGTGCCAGCAGCTGGGGAGGGGCCGAAGAGACCCAGTACTTC. Residues: CASSWGGAEETQYF.

In the case of this clone: This sample includes further DNA sequences coding for the same CDR3. The V call is TRBV28, the J call TRBJ1-2; D is unclear. The germline V gene has CDR1 MDHEN and CDR2 SYDVKM. V was shortened by 2 bases and J by 2 bases, with 6 bases between the two germline ends. The CDR3 consists of 13 residues. CDR3 residues: CASSLLGNYGYTF. The CDR3 nucleotides read TGTGCCAGCAGTTTACTTGGGAACTATGGCTACACCTTC.

In this sample, this clone turned up once. As DNA, the CDR3 is TGTGCCAGCAGCTTAGCGGACAGGGTTGGCAATCAGCCCCAGCATTTT. Its protein product is CASSLADRVGNQPQHF. The rearrangement uses TRBV7-2 and TRBJ1-5; 8 positions match TRBD1. With V trimmed by 0 bases and J by 2 bases, 3 bases remained unmatched. CDR3 length: 16 amino acids. Germline CDR1 and CDR2: SGHTA and FQGNSA.